This TCR beta chain comes out of a study of shared clonotypes between healthy human individuals. Assay: immunoSEQ multiplex PCR; the TCRdb copy retains only in-frame clones and omits some. The sample lists 2.5 million or so clones; more than 80% were seen once. Of note for this clone: Its target is unknown.

Study results and caveats: When naive CD4 clonotypes were compared across a few donors, 4% to 6.5% were shared.

Germline lookup yields CDR1 ENHRY and CDR2 SYGVKD. The CDR3 is 14 amino acids. J lost 1 base, V lost 8 bases, and 5 bases had no gene match. The V and J genes are TRBV10-3 and TRBJ1-5, with TRBD1 matching 7 bases. Material: naive CD4+ T cells sorted from blood. Stated subset: CD45RA+ positively selected. The clonotype was recovered from a man aged 18 to 29 in good health. The CDR3 here is CAISTRGSNQPQHF. The CDR3 bases are TGTGCCATCTCCACCAGGGGGAGCAATCAGCCCCAGCATTTT.